This record concerns one TCR beta chain sequence. MiXCR, run by TCRdb on the RT-PCR reads, gives a single entry per CDR3 protein. The sample shows about 680,000 distinct CDR3 sequences, 13% to 15% of them seen only once. CDR3 length equals 14 residues. Germline V gene sequence: CDR1 MGHRA, CDR2 YSYEKL. V lost 1 base and J lost 1, with 8 bases in between. Specimen: memory CD4+ T cells from blood. The TCR comes from a female donor in good health, serving as a healthy control. The J gene is TRBJ2-7, the V gene TRBV4-1; tentatively, D is TRBD2 (5 bases). CDR3 in amino acids: CASSQGGLSYEQYF. CDR3 coding DNA: TGCGCCAGCAGCCAAGGTGGACTTTCCTACGAGCAGTACTTC.